This T cell receptor (beta chain) was profiled in a study of blood T cells in healthy people across ages. V lost 4 bases, J lost 6 bases, and 2 bases stayed unmatched. Germline V gene sequence: CDR1 PRHDT, CDR2 FYEKMQ (reference sequence). The CDR3 length is 15 residues. A second about 7 to 12 cycle PCR used barcoded and J-beta primers. Each CDR3 protein is one row after TCRdb ran MiXCR on the 5' RACE reads. Of hundreds of thousands of distinct CDR3 sequences listed, around 41% are singletons. The sequenced sample was blood. The receptor was derived from an older man in good health. The chain has TRBV13 and TRBJ2-3, with 15 bases matching TRBD2. The CDR3 protein is CASSYGLAGGDTQYF. The CDR3 bases are TGTGCCAGCAGCTACGGACTAGCGGGGGGGGATACGCAGTATTTT.